This T cell receptor (beta chain) is drawn from a study of blood T cell repertoires in COVID-19. Turning to the study itself: Acute and convalescent COVID-19 samples came from the United States, Italy and Spain. T cells, B-cell-depleted T cells, or PBMCs supplied cDNA or gDNA.

Libraries were prepared by immunoSEQ multiplex PCR; TCRdb keeps only in-frame clonotypes and omits some of them. The data contain over 150,000 clones, 60% to 80% of them singletons. The CDR3 runs 15 residues. Enrollees, about 18 to 89 years old, lived in 24 US areas. Participants reported their clinical history, and cohort assignment relied on those reports. The sample comprised PBMCs or T cells enriched from blood (not recorded which). This receptor was obtained from a woman in her 50s who had recovered from COVID-19. The chain carries TRBV21-1 and TRBJ1-2; the table's D gene call, TRBD1, was not cross checked with the DNA. TRBV21-1 is shown as a pseudogene. Here the CDR3 DNA reads TGTGCCAGCAGCACCGCCGGACAGGGAAGTAGCGGCTACACCTTC. It specifies CASSTAGQGSSGYTF.